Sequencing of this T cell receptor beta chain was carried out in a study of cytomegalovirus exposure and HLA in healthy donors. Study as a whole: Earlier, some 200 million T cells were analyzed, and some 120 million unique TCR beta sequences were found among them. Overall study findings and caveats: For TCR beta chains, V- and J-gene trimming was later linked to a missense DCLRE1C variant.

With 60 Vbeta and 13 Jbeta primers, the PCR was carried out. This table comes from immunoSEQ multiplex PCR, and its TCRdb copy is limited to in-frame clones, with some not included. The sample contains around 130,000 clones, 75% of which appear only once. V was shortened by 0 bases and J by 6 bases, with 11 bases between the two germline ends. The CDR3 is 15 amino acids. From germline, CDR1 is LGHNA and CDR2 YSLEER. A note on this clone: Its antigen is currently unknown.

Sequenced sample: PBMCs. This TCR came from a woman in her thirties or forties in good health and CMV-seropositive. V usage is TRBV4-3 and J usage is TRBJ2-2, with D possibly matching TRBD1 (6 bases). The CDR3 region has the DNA TGCGCCAGCAGCCAAGAATTCAGGGGACCCGGGGAGCTGTTTTTT. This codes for CASSQEFRGPGELFF.